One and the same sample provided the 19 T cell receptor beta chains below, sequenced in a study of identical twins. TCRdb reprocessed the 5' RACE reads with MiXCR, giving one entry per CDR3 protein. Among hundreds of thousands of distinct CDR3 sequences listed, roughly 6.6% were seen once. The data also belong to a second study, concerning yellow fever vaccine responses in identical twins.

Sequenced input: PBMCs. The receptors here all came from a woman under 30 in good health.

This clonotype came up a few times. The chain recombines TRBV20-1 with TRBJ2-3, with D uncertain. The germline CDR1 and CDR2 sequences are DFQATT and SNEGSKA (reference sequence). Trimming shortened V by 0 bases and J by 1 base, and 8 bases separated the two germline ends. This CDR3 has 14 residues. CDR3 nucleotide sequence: TGCAGTGCTAGAGAGGAAAGGGGCACAGATACGCAGTATTTT. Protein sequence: CSAREERGTDTQYF.

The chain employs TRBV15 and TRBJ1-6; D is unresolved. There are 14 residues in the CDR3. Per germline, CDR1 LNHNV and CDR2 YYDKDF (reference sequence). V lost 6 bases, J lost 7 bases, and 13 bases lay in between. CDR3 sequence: CATRGPEENSPLHF. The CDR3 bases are TGTGCCACCAGAGGTCCTGAGGAGAATTCACCCCTCCACTTT.

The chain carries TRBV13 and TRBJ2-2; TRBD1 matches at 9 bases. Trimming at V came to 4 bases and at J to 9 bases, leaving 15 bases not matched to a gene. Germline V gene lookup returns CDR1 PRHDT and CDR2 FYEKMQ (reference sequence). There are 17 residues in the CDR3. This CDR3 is CASSSPGQGSLYRELFF. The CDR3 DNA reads TGTGCCAGCAGCTCTCCGGGACAGGGCTCTCTTTACCGGGAGCTGTTTTTT.

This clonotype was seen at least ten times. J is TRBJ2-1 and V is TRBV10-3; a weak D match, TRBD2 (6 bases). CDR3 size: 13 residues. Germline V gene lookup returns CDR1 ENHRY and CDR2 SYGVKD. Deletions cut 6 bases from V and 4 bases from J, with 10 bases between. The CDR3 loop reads CAISGTLYNEQFF. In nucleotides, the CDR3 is TGTGCCATCAGCGGGACTTTATACAATGAGCAGTTCTTC.

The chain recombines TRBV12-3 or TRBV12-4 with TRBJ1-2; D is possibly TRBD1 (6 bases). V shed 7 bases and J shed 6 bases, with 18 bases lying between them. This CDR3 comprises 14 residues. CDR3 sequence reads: CASTRSSGADGYTF. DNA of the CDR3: TGTGCCAGCACCCGGTCGTCAGGGGCCGATGGCTACACCTTC.

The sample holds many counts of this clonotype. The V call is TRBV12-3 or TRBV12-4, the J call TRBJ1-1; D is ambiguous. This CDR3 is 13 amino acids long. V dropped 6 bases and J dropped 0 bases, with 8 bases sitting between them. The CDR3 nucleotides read TGTGCCAGCAGCTCCTCGATGAACACTGAAGCTTTCTTT. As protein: CASSSSMNTEAFF.

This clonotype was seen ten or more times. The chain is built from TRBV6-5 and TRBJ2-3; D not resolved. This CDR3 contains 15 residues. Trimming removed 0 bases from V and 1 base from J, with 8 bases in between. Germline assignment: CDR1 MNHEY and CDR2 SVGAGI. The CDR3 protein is CASSYSWKGTDTQYF. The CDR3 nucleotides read TGTGCCAGCAGTTACTCTTGGAAAGGCACAGATACGCAGTATTTT.

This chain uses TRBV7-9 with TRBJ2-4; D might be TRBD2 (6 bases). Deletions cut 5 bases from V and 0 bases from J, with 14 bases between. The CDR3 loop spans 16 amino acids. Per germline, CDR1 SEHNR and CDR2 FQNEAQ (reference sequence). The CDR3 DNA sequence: TGTGCCAGCAGCCCAGGGAGGTTACTAGCCAAAAACATTCAGTACTTC. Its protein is CASSPGRLLAKNIQYF.

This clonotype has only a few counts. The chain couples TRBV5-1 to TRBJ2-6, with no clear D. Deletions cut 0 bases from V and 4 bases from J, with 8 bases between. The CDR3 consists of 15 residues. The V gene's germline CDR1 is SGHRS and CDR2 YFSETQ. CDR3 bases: TGCGCCAGCAGCTTGGTGGCTGGGGGGGCCAACGTCCTGACTTTC. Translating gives CASSLVAGGANVLTF.

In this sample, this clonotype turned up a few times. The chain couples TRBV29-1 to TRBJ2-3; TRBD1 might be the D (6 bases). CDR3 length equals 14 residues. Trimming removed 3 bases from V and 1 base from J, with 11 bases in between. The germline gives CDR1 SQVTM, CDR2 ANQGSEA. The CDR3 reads CSVERGRRTDTQYF. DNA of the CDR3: TGCAGCGTTGAGAGGGGGAGACGCACAGATACGCAGTATTTT.

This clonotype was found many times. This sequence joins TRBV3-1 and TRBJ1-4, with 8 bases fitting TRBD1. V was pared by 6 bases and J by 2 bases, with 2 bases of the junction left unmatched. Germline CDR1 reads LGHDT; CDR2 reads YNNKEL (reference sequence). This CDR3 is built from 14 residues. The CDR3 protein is CASRQGATNEKLFF. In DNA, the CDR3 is TGTGCCAGCAGGCAGGGGGCTACTAATGAAAAACTGTTTTTT.

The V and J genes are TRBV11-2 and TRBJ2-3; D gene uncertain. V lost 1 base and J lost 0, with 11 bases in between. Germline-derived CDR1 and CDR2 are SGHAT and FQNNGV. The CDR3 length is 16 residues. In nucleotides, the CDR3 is TGTGCCAGCAGCTTAGTCCCATCCAAAAGCACAGATACGCAGTATTTT. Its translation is CASSLVPSKSTDTQYF.

DNA for the CDR3: TGTGCCAGCAGCCCCGGGGGGGCGCGCTCTGGAAACACCATATATTTT. Translated: CASSPGGARSGNTIYF. The chain employs TRBV7-9 and TRBJ1-3, with D possibly being TRBD1 (6 bases). V was clipped by 5 bases and J by 0 bases, with 14 bases between them. The CDR3 contains 16 residues. The germline CDR1 and CDR2 sequences are SEHNR and FQNEAQ (reference sequence). Using reference TRBV7-9 and TRBJ1-3 for the parts outside the CDR3, the full variable domain is DTGVSQNPRHKITKRGQNVTFRCDPISEHNRLYWYRQTLGQGPEFLTYFQNEAQLEKSRLLSDRFSAERPKGSFSTLEIQRTEQGDSAMYLCASSPGGARSGNTIYFGEGSWLTVV.

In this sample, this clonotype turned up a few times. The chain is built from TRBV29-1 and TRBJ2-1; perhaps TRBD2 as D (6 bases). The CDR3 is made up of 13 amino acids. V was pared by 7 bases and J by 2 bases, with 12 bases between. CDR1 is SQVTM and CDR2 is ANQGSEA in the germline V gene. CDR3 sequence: CSAVAATYNEQFF. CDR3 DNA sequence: TGCAGCGCGGTAGCGGCGACCTACAATGAGCAGTTCTTC.

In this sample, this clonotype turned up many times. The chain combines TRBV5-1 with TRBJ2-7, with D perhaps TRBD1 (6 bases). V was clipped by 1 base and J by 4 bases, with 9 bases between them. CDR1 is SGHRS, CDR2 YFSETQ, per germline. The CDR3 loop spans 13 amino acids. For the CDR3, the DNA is TGCGCCAGCAGCTTGACAACAGGGTACGAGCAGTACGTC. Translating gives CASSLTTGYEQYV.

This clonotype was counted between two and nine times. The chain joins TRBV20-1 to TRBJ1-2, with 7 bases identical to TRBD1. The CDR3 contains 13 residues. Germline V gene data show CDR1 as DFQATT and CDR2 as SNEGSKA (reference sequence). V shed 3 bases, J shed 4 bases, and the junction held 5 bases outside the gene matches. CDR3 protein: CSASGSGGYGYTF. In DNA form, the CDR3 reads TGCAGTGCTAGTGGCTCAGGGGGCTATGGCTACACCTTC.

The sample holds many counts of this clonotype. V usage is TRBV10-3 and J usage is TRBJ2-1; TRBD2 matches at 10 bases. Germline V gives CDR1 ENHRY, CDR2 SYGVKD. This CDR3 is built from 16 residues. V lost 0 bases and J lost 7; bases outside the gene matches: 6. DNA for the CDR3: TGTGCCATCAGTGAGTCGGGCAAGACTAGCGGGAATGAGCAGTTCTTC. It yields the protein CAISESGKTSGNEQFF.

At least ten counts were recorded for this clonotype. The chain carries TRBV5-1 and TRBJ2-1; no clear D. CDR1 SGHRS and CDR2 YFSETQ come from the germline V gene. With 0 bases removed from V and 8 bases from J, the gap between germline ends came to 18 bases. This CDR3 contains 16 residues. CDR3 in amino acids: CASSLAGAWGVDEQFF. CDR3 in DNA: TGCGCCAGCAGCTTGGCGGGTGCCTGGGGTGTTGATGAGCAGTTCTTC.

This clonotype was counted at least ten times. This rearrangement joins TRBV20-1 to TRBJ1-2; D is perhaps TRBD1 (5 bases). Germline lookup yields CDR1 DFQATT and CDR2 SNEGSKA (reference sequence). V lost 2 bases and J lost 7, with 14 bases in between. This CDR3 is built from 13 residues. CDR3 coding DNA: TGCAGTGCTAGAAAATCAGGGTTGGGTGGCTACACCTTC. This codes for CSARKSGLGGYTF.